This is a list of T cell receptor beta chains from one sample in a study of cytomegalovirus exposure and HLA in healthy donors. Data came from immunoSEQ multiplex PCR; TCRdb stores just in-frame clones and leaves some out. This repertoire comprises about 160,000 clones; its ten largest clones make up under 2%. The sequenced sample consisted of PBMCs. These receptors were obtained from a woman aged 45-60 years in good health and CMV-seronegative. The CDR3 runs from the conserved cysteine through the conserved F or W. The D gene is left open where the match is weak.

TRBJ1-6	TRBV30	-	14	CAWSVYQGVSPLHF	TGTGCCTGGAGTGTATACCAGGGTGTTTCACCCCTCCACTTT
TRBJ2-7	TRBV19	TRBD2	16	CAPGLAGAQASYEQYF	TGTGCCCCGGGACTAGCGGGAGCCCAAGCCTCCTACGAGCAGTACTTC
TRBJ2-3	TRBV30	-	11	CAWSGGSRQYF	TGTGCCTGGAGTGGTGGGAGTAGGCAGTATTTT
TRBJ1-3	TRBV5-5	-	14	CASSPTGSGNTIYF	TGTGCCAGCAGCCCGACAGGCTCTGGAAACACCATATATTTT
TRBJ2-5	TRBV7-7	TRBD2	18	CASSLFYGGAPSQETQYF	TGTGCTAGCAGCCTCTTTTACGGGGGGGCCCCAAGCCAAGAGACCCAGTACTTC
TRBJ1-1	TRBV19	TRBD1	14	CASSIPGQGTEAFF	TGTGCCAGTAGTATTCCGGGACAGGGGACTGAAGCTTTCTTT
TRBJ1-2	TRBV19	TRBD1	13	CASSIDRAGGYTF	TGTGCCAGTAGTATTGACAGGGCAGGTGGCTACACCTTC
TRBJ1-4	TRBV5-1	-	16	CASSLAGGLYDEKLFF	TGCGCCAGCAGCTTGGCTGGAGGTCTGTACGATGAAAAACTGTTTTTT
TRBJ2-7	TRBV5-1	-	14	CASSLDGGTAGGHF	TGCGCCAGCAGCTTGGATGGGGGGACCGCAGGGGGGCACTTC
TRBJ2-2	TRBV19	TRBD2	18	CASRPPTGTSGGTGELFF	TGTGCCAGTAGACCTCCTACCGGGACTAGCGGGGGCACCGGGGAGCTGTTTTTT
TRBJ2-1	TRBV11-3	-	14	CASSESAGKWEQFF	TGTGCCAGCAGCGAATCGGCGGGAAAATGGGAGCAGTTCTTC
TRBJ2-7	TRBV4-1	TRBD2	12	CASSPRGVEQYF	TGCGCCAGCAGCCCGCGGGGGGTCGAGCAGTACTTC
TRBJ1-2	TRBV7-2	-	14	CASSPERGWYGYTF	TGTGCCAGCAGCCCAGAAAGGGGGTGGTATGGCTACACCTTC
TRBJ2-3	TRBV5-1	TRBD2	17	CASSSTVAGGSTDTQYF	TGCGCCAGCAGCTCTACGGTAGCGGGGGGGAGCACAGATACGCAGTATTTT
TRBJ2-1	TRBV27	-	12	CASSETGHEQFF	TGTGCCAGCAGTGAGACAGGCCACGAGCAGTTCTTC
TRBJ2-4	TRBV19	TRBD2	15	CASSTSGGAANIQYF	TGTGCCAGTAGCACTAGCGGGGGGGCTGCGAACATTCAGTACTTC
TRBJ1-1	TRBV10-3	-	14	CAISELAGNTEAFF	TGTGCCATCAGTGAGCTAGCGGGGAACACTGAAGCTTTCTTT
TRBJ2-2	TRBV5-5	-	16	CASSLGSGGDTGELFF	TGTGCCAGCAGCTTGGGTAGCGGAGGTGACACCGGGGAGCTGTTTTTT
TRBJ2-5	TRBV15	TRBD2	15	CATSRGGTTPETQYF	TGTGCCACCAGCAGAGGAGGGACTACCCCAGAGACCCAGTACTTC
TRBJ1-2	TRBV18	TRBD1	19	CASTHTFGQGLSINYGYTF	TGTGCCAGCACACACACCTTTGGACAGGGATTAAGTATTAACTATGGCTACACCTTC
TRBJ2-1	TRBV6-5	TRBD2	16	CASSYVAGGPSHEQFF	TGTGCCAGCAGTTACGTGGCGGGAGGGCCCTCGCATGAGCAGTTCTTC
TRBJ1-1	TRBV6-5	-	15	CASSYSLQGNTEAFF	TGTGCCAGCAGTTACTCACTACAGGGGAACACTGAAGCTTTCTTT
TRBJ1-1	TRBV5-1	-	13	CASSILTGDSAFF	TGCGCCAGCAGCATCCTAACGGGGGACTCTGCTTTCTTT
TRBJ2-5	TRBV5-1	-	14	CASSLYEGSETQYF	TGCGCCAGCAGCTTGTACGAGGGTTCGGAGACCCAGTACTTC
TRBJ2-1	TRBV27	-	14	CASSLSGGYNEQFF	TGTGCCAGCAGTTTATCGGGGGGTTACAATGAGCAGTTCTTC
TRBJ2-7	TRBV19	TRBD1	16	CASSIAPGTADYEQYF	TGTGCCAGTAGTATCGCGCCCGGGACAGCCGATTACGAGCAGTACTTC
TRBJ2-1	TRBV7-9	-	17	CASSRTRTQRGYNEQFF	TGTGCCAGCAGTCGAACCAGGACTCAGAGGGGGTACAATGAGCAGTTCTTC
TRBJ2-2	TRBV18	-	14	CASSPQGSTGELFF	TGTGCCAGCTCACCACAGGGGTCCACCGGGGAGCTGTTTTTT
TRBJ2-2	TRBV7-3	-	17	CASSLTTAGANTGELFF	TGTGCCAGCAGCTTAACGACGGCGGGGGCAAACACCGGGGAGCTGTTTTTT
TRBJ2-5	TRBV29-1	-	14	CSLTGRGGGETQYF	TGCAGCTTAACAGGGCGCGGGGGTGGAGAGACCCAGTACTTC
TRBJ2-2	TRBV9	-	16	CASSEFGTSNTGELFF	TGTGCCAGCAGCGAGTTCGGGACAAGTAACACCGGGGAGCTGTTTTTT
TRBJ1-5	TRBV6-6	-	13	CASSPQAGQPQHF	TGTGCCAGCAGTCCACAGGCCGGTCAGCCCCAGCATTTT
TRBJ2-2	TRBV27	-	15	CASSFSRVDTGELFF	TGTGCCAGCAGTTTCAGCAGGGTAGACACCGGGGAGCTGTTTTTT
TRBJ2-3	TRBV4-1	TRBD2	16	CASSRVPSGKGDTQYF	TGCGCCAGCAGCCGAGTTCCTAGCGGGAAGGGAGATACGCAGTATTTT
TRBJ2-1	TRBV30	-	13	CAWSASLYNEQFF	TGTGCCTGGAGTGCTTCCCTATACAATGAGCAGTTCTTC
TRBJ2-4	TRBV29-1	TRBD2	14	CSVEVGGGGNIQYF	TGCAGCGTTGAGGTGGGGGGGGGTGGAAACATTCAGTACTTC
TRBJ2-5	TRBV5-8	-	15	CASSLGGGTQETQYF	TGTGCCAGCAGCTTGGGGGGGGGCACCCAAGAGACCCAGTACTTC
TRBJ1-2	TRBV5-6	TRBD1	14	CASSGRTGGYGYTF	TGTGCCAGCAGCGGCCGGACAGGGGGCTATGGCTACACCTTC
TRBJ2-3	TRBV4-1	-	14	CASSQDRSSDTQYF	TGCGCCAGCAGCCAAGATCGGAGTAGCGATACGCAGTATTTT